This passage covers 7 T cell receptor beta chains from one sample sequenced in a study of blood T cells in healthy people across ages. A J-beta primer mix and a sample-barcoded 5' primer were used in a second PCR of roughly 6 to 11 cycles. TCRdb fed the 5' RACE reads into MiXCR, producing one record per CDR3 protein. Of about 1,400,000 distinct CDR3 sequences listed, 59% are singletons. Source material: blood. The receptors were gathered from a man between 18 and 35 years old in good health.

About this clonotype itself: An end of the junction does not agree with germline; a read error may underlie this. This rearrangement joins TRBV4-2 to TRBJ2-4; 7 nucleotides line up with TRBD1. The better agreement between TRBJ2-7 and the DNA end casts doubt on the J call. The V gene's germline CDR1 is LGHNA and CDR2 YNFKEQ. This CDR3 contains 13 residues. The DNA for the CDR3 is TGTGCCTGCAGCCAAGAGGGGGCGTACGAGCAGTACTTC. This translates into CACSQEGAYEQYF.

This chain joins TRBV15 and TRBJ2-1; 7 positions agree with TRBD1. From germline, CDR1 is LNHNV and CDR2 YYDKDF (reference sequence). After removal of 1 base from V and 5 bases from J, the junction contained 5 bases not matched to a gene. CDR3 length: 15 residues. The CDR3 nucleotides read TGTGCCACCAGCAGAGTGGGGACAGCCAACAATGAGCAGTTCTTC. Its translation: CATSRVGTANNEQFF.

V usage is TRBV29-1 and J usage is TRBJ2-1; 8 positions agree with TRBD2. V lost 1 base, J lost 4 bases, and 9 bases stayed unmatched. This CDR3 is built from 16 residues. Germline-derived CDR1 and CDR2 are SQVTM and ANQGSEA. The CDR3 bases are TGCAGCGTTGAAGGCCGGGAGGGCACTTCATACAATGAGCAGTTCTTC. Encoded protein: CSVEGREGTSYNEQFF.

The chain joins TRBV4-2 to TRBJ2-1; possibly TRBD2 for D (5 bases). The germline V and J ends were trimmed by 0 bases and 1 base, with 7 bases remaining between them. Germline CDR1 LGHNA, CDR2 YNFKEQ. The CDR3 length is 15 residues. The CDR3 DNA follows: TGTGCCAGCAGCCAAGAAGAGGGTTCCTACAATGAGCAGTTCTTC. It codes for CASSQEEGSYNEQFF.

The genes are TRBV25-1 and TRBJ2-4; 8 bases align to TRBD1. This CDR3 contains 15 residues. Germline CDR1 and CDR2: MGHDK and SYGVNS. V lost 5 bases, J lost 3 bases, and 6 bases stayed unmatched. The CDR3, as DNA: TGTGCCAGCAGTACCGGACAGGGTGGCAAAAACATTCAGTACTTC. Its protein product is CASSTGQGGKNIQYF.

V and J are TRBV7-2 and TRBJ2-3; 8 nucleotides align to TRBD1. The CDR3 length is 14 residues. Germline-derived CDR1 and CDR2 are SGHTA and FQGNSA. V gave up 5 bases and J gave up 6 bases; unmatched junction bases: 7. As DNA, the CDR3 is TGTGCCAGCAGCCGGGGACAGGAGGCGGATACGCAGTATTTT. Translated: CASSRGQEADTQYF.

The chain is built from TRBV7-9 and TRBJ2-3; TRBD1 agrees at 9 bases. Trimming cost V 3 bases and J 5 bases; bases outside gene matches: 12. Looked up from germline, CDR1 is SEHNR and CDR2 is FQNEAQ (reference sequence). This CDR3 region has 17 residues. The CDR3 loop reads CASSLLAVGTGKDTQYF. The CDR3 nucleotides are TGTGCCAGCAGCTTGCTGGCCGTCGGGACAGGGAAAGATACGCAGTATTTT.